This TCR beta chain was sequenced for a study of blood T cell repertoires in COVID-19. The CDR3 spans 16 residues. Here immunoSEQ multiplex PCR was the method, and the copy in TCRdb shows in-frame clones only, minus some. The sample has about 40,000 clones, about 85% seen once. Input material: peripheral blood. The rearrangement joins TRBV12-1 to TRBJ2-7; the listed D gene, TRBD2, was not tested against the DNA. TRBV12-1 is classified as a pseudogene. The TCR was taken from a man in his fifties in a cohort sampled during active COVID-19. The CDR3 sequence is CASTLPLRTTKSEQYV. Written as DNA, the CDR3 is TGTGCCAGCACCCTCCCCTTACGCACTACGAAGAGCGAGCAGTACGTC.